One sample yielded the 18 T cell receptor beta chains listed below, sequenced in a study of CD8 T cells in ankylosing spondylitis. Each CDR3 protein gets one entry after TCRdb re-called the 5' RACE reads with MiXCR. The sample lists around 130,000 distinct CDR3 sequences; about 6.4% were seen once. Sample: blood, either unsorted or a sorted T cell fraction (not recorded which). These receptors all stem from a male donor with ankylosing spondylitis or in good health (not recorded which).

This clonotype was seen many times. The gene calls are TRBV7-3 and TRBJ2-3; D is unresolved. The ends were cut back, 2 bases at V and 2 bases at J, with 5 bases in the middle. CDR1 SGHTA and CDR2 FQGTGA come from the germline V gene. There are 13 residues in the CDR3. The CDR3 region has the DNA TGTGCCAGCAGCTTACCACCCACAGATACGCAGTATTTT. Translation gives CASSLPPTDTQYF.

In its sample, this clonotype was seen many times. V gene TRBV6-1 combines with J gene TRBJ1-5, with a tentative D call TRBD1 (5 bases). CDR3 length equals 15 residues. V was shortened by 6 bases and J by 0 bases, with 12 bases between the two germline ends. Germline V CDR1 and CDR2: MNHNS, SASEGT. This CDR3 is CASRSTVNSNQPQHF. The CDR3 DNA reads as TGTGCCAGCAGATCGACAGTTAATAGCAATCAGCCCCAGCATTTT.

The genes are TRBV20-1 and TRBJ2-1; 10 positions match TRBD2. V gave up 3 bases and J gave up 7 bases; unmatched junction bases: 15. Germline V gene data show CDR1 as DFQATT and CDR2 as SNEGSKA (reference sequence). This CDR3 has 17 amino acids. This chain's CDR3 is CSASTFRTSGPENEQFF. The CDR3 DNA follows: TGCAGTGCTAGCACGTTTCGGACTAGCGGACCGGAAAATGAGCAGTTCTTC.

This clonotype has only a few counts. V usage is TRBV7-2 and J usage is TRBJ2-1; TRBD2 aligns across 11 bases. The V segment lost 5 bases and the J segment 7 bases; nucleotides outside the gene matches: 10. Germline CDR1 and CDR2: SGHTA and FQGNSA. The CDR3 totals 16 residues. This CDR3 is CASSPRGLAGGNEQFF. The CDR3 nucleotides read TGTGCCAGCAGCCCGAGGGGGCTAGCGGGAGGAAATGAGCAGTTCTTC.

This clonotype has ten or more counts. The chain uses TRBV20-1 and TRBJ2-3; 7 nucleotides agree with TRBD2. Germline-derived CDR1 and CDR2 are DFQATT and SNEGSKA (reference sequence). V trimming: 0 bases; J trimming: 10 bases; junction bases outside the gene matches: 13. This CDR3 is built from 15 residues. CDR3 residues: CSARDDASGSRAQYF. For the CDR3, the DNA is TGCAGTGCTAGAGATGATGCTAGCGGTTCGCGTGCGCAGTATTTT.

Many counts were recorded for this clonotype. The rearrangement uses TRBV18 and TRBJ1-2; D unresolved. This CDR3 contains 15 residues. The ends were cut back, 3 bases at V and 8 bases at J, with 19 bases in the middle. Germline V gene sequence: CDR1 KGHSH, CDR2 LQKENI. This CDR3 reads CASSPSEGASSGYTF. CDR3 bases: TGTGCCAGCTCACCCTCCGAGGGAGCTAGTAGCGGCTACACCTTC.

The chain has TRBV2 and TRBJ2-5; 13 bases line up with TRBD2. Germline values: CDR1 SNHLY, CDR2 FYNNEI. This CDR3 spans 16 amino acids. The ends lost 1 base at V and 5 bases at J; junction bases unmatched: 4. CDR3 loop: CASSEGLAGGAETQYF. In DNA, the CDR3 is TGTGCCAGCAGTGAAGGACTAGCGGGGGGCGCGGAGACCCAGTACTTC.

This clonotype has at least ten counts. The rearrangement joins TRBV5-1 to TRBJ2-3; TRBD2 matches at 8 bases. Trimming at V came to 7 bases and at J to 5 bases, leaving 6 bases not matched to a gene. This CDR3 spans 13 amino acids. Germline CDR1 and CDR2: SGHRS and YFSETQ. In DNA, the CDR3 is TGCGCCAGCGGGGTAGCGGGGATAGATACGCAGTATTTT. This gives the protein CASGVAGIDTQYF.

This clonotype was recorded at least ten times. J is TRBJ2-7 and V is TRBV7-9; D is undetermined. The germline CDR1 and CDR2 sequences are SEHNR and FQNEAQ (reference sequence). V lost 4 bases and J lost 4, with 5 bases in between. CDR3 length: 11 residues. CDR3 residues: CASSSQYEQYF. The DNA for the CDR3 is TGTGCCAGCAGCTCTCAATACGAGCAGTACTTC.

As DNA, the CDR3 is TGTGCCAGCTCACCAAGTGGACAGGGGAGCCTCTACGAGCAGTACTTC. Translating it yields CASSPSGQGSLYEQYF. The rearrangement links TRBV18 to TRBJ2-7; 9 bases agree with TRBD1. The CDR3 spans 16 residues. Germline CDR1 is KGHSH and CDR2 is LQKENI. Trimming removed 2 bases from V and 3 bases from J; junction bases left unmatched: 8.

This clonotype was counted many times. V gene TRBV7-8 combines with J gene TRBJ1-2, with unresolved D. Germline V lookup: CDR1 SGHVS, CDR2 FQNEAQ. V lost 5 bases, J lost 5 bases, and 9 bases lay in between. The CDR3 is made up of 12 amino acids. The CDR3 loop is CASSPREYGYTF. CDR3 nucleotides: TGTGCCAGCAGCCCACGAGAGTATGGCTACACCTTC. Drawing the rest from reference TRBV7-8 and TRBJ1-2, the complete variable domain is GAGVSQSPRYKVAKRGQDVALRCDPISGHVSLFWYQQALGQGPEFLTYFQNEAQLDKSGLPSDRFFAERPEGSVSTLKIQRTQQEDSAVYLCASSPREYGYTFGSGTRLTVV.

This clonotype was seen many times. The V gene is TRBV6-2 or TRBV6-3, the J gene TRBJ1-5; 10 nucleotides line up with TRBD1. Losses at the gene ends were 6 bases for V and 6 bases for J; bases not matched to a gene: 2. Germline V gene data show CDR1 as MNHEY and CDR2 as SVGEGT. The CDR3 spans 13 residues. CDR3 nucleotide sequence: TGTGCCAGCAGAGACAGGGGGCGTCAGCCCCAGCATTTT. Residues: CASRDRGRQPQHF.

This clonotype was seen many times. The chain is built from TRBV7-9 and TRBJ2-4; D not certain. This CDR3 is 16 amino acids long. The V gene lost 2 bases and the J gene lost 0 bases, with 11 bases spanning the gap. Germline V gene sequence: CDR1 SEHNR, CDR2 FQNEAQ (reference sequence). The CDR3 region is CASSLSSRLAKNIQYF. In nucleotides, the CDR3 is TGTGCCAGCAGCTTAAGTTCGCGGCTAGCCAAAAACATTCAGTACTTC.

This clonotype was seen many times. The rearrangement joins TRBV15 to TRBJ2-4, with D perhaps being TRBD1 or TRBD2 (6 bases each). The germline V and J ends were trimmed by 0 bases and 9 bases, with 15 bases remaining between them. The CDR3 covers 15 residues. Germline V gene lookup returns CDR1 LNHNV and CDR2 YYDKDF (reference sequence). The CDR3 DNA is TGTGCCACCAGCAGAGATTCCTTTCCGGGGGCCATTCAGTACTTC. Translating it yields CATSRDSFPGAIQYF.

This clonotype has ten or more counts. V gene TRBV11-2 combines with J gene TRBJ1-6, with D perhaps TRBD1 (5 bases). From germline, CDR1 is SGHAT and CDR2 FQNNGV. Trimming stripped 1 base from V and 10 bases from J, with 17 bases between. The CDR3 loop spans 16 amino acids. CDR3 in amino acids: CASSLGGARAQSPLHF. Written as DNA, the CDR3 is TGTGCCAGCAGCTTAGGAGGAGCCAGGGCACAATCACCCCTCCACTTT.

This clonotype was seen repeatedly, ten times or more. This chain uses TRBV20-1 with TRBJ2-1; 9 bases agree with TRBD2. CDR1 is DFQATT and CDR2 is SNEGSKA in the germline V gene (reference sequence). The CDR3 consists of 15 residues. V dropped 0 bases and J dropped 8; count of bases not matched to a gene: 8. The CDR3 region is CSARDQRGAADEQFF. The DNA of the CDR3 is TGCAGTGCTAGAGACCAGCGGGGGGCCGCGGATGAGCAGTTCTTC.

In its sample, this clonotype was seen many times. This sequence joins TRBV15 and TRBJ1-2; perhaps TRBD1 as D (6 bases). Trimming removed 8 bases at V and 8 bases at J, with 15 bases between. There are 12 residues in the CDR3. The germline V gene has CDR1 LNHNV and CDR2 YYDKDF (reference sequence). This CDR3 reads CATEDSPGGYTF. CDR3 coding DNA: TGTGCCACCGAGGACAGCCCGGGAGGCTACACCTTC. Together with reference TRBV15 and TRBJ1-2, the CDR3 gives the full variable domain: DAMVIQNPRYQVTQFGKPVTLSCSQTLNHNVMYWYQQKSSQAPKLLFHYYDKDFNNEADTPDNFQSRRPNTSFCFLDIRSPGLGDTAMYLCATEDSPGGYTFGSGTRLTVV.

This clonotype was detected ten times or more. Written as DNA, the CDR3 is TGTGCCATCAGGGACAGGGAAGAGACCCAGTACTTC. Its protein product is CAIRDREETQYF. The chain couples TRBV10-3 to TRBJ2-5; 8 bases match TRBD1. V lost 6 bases to trimming and J lost 3 bases; unmatched junction nucleotides: 0. This CDR3 is 12 amino acids long. The V gene's germline CDR1 is ENHRY and CDR2 SYGVKD.